The 26 T cell receptor beta chains reported below all come from one sample, sequenced in a study of OX40 agonist ivuxolimab in advanced cancers. Libraries came from the immunoSEQ multiplex PCR assay. Held by TCRdb, this immuneACCESS table contains in-frame sequences only and omits some clones. Under half of the omission traces to an unresolved V gene where checked; the cause of the rest is unknown. The table for this sample lists around 60,000 clones; roughly 80% of them were counted only once. The ten most abundant clones make up 1.9% of the sample. The sequenced sample was CD4+ or CD8+ T cells sorted from blood, obtained in a trial of the OX40 agonist ivuxolimab. The receptors originated from an adult with an advanced solid tumor such as melanoma, head and neck, liver or kidney cancer.

A few counts support this clone. The chain carries TRBV4-2 and TRBJ2-3, with D unresolved. V was cut by 3 bases and J by 8 bases, with 9 bases left in between. CDR3 length equals 12 residues. The germline V gene has CDR1 LGHNA and CDR2 YNFKEQ. The CDR3 loop reads CASSHPGPTQYF. Here the CDR3 DNA reads TGTGCCAGCAGCCACCCGGGTCCTACGCAGTATTTT.

This chain links TRBV6-6 with TRBJ2-7; TRBD1 might be the D (5 bases). The V end lost 3 bases, the J end lost 2 bases, and 11 bases lay between the germline ends. The CDR3 extends over 14 amino acids. The V gene's germline CDR1 is MNHNY and CDR2 SVGAGI (reference sequence). CDR3 amino acids: CASSYIQGAYEQYF. The DNA of the CDR3 is TGTGCCAGCAGTTATATTCAAGGGGCCTACGAGCAGTACTTC.

The genes are TRBV11-2 and TRBJ2-7; TRBD1 aligns across 7 bases. There are 12 residues in the CDR3. The germline V gene has CDR1 SGHAT and CDR2 FQNNGV. With 5 bases clipped from V and 4 bases from J, the junction kept 2 bases outside the gene matches. CDR3 protein: CASSRQGYEQYV. The CDR3, as DNA: TGTGCCAGCAGCCGACAGGGATACGAGCAGTACGTC.

The V call is TRBV7-9, the J call TRBJ2-1; 7 nucleotides match TRBD1. The CDR3 consists of 15 residues. CDR1 is SEHNR, CDR2 FQNEAQ, per germline (reference sequence). The junction had 7 bases not matched to a gene; V was cut back by 5 bases and J by 3 bases. CDR3 amino acids: CASSHMTGNYNEQFF. CDR3 sequence (DNA): TGTGCCAGCAGCCACATGACAGGGAACTACAATGAGCAGTTCTTC.

This chain joins TRBV7-6 and TRBJ2-2, with D uncertain. The CDR3 has 13 residues. V shed 5 bases and J shed 5 bases, with 9 bases lying between them. Germline V lookup: CDR1 SGHVS, CDR2 FNYEAQ. The CDR3 region has the DNA TGTGCCAGCAGCAGAAGTGAAACCGGGGAGCTGTTTTTT. It translates to CASSRSETGELFF.

The chain joins TRBV30 to TRBJ1-1; TRBD1 matches 8 bases. The CDR3 is 14 residues long. V was clipped by 6 bases and J by 1 base; unmatched bases: 7. CDR1 and CDR2 from the germline V gene are GTSNPN and SVGIG (reference sequence). CDR3 residues: CACPAGTGNTEAFF. The CDR3, as DNA: TGTGCCTGCCCAGCCGGGACAGGGAACACTGAAGCTTTCTTT. Full variable domain (rest looked up from reference TRBV30 and TRBJ1-1): SQTIHQWPATLVQPVGSPLSLECTVEGTSNPNLYWYRQAAGRGLQLLFYSVGIGQISSEVPQNLSASRPQDRQFILSSKKLLLSDSGFYLCACPAGTGNTEAFFGQGTRLTVV.

The chain couples TRBV7-9 to TRBJ1-1; D is unclear. The CDR3 has 13 amino acids. The germline V gene has CDR1 SEHNR and CDR2 FQNEAQ (reference sequence). Trimming took 5 bases from V and 1 from J, leaving 8 bases between them. This CDR3 is CASSRRGNTEAFF. CDR3 sequence (DNA): TGTGCCAGCAGCCGTCGGGGGAACACTGAAGCTTTCTTT.

This clone appeared once. The CDR3 DNA sequence: TGCGCCAGCAGCCCCGAGTTAGGGGCTGAGCAGTTCTTC. Translation: CASSPELGAEQFF. This chain connects TRBV5-1 to TRBJ2-1; D perhaps matches TRBD1 (5 bases). CDR1 is SGHRS, CDR2 YFSETQ, per germline. Trimming left V 4 bases short and J 9 bases short, with 14 bases between. This CDR3 has 13 amino acids.

The genes are TRBV7-3 and TRBJ2-5; 7 nucleotides agree with TRBD2. V shed 2 bases, J shed 2 bases, and the junction held 11 bases outside the gene matches. This CDR3 has 17 amino acids. Germline V gene data show CDR1 as SGHTA and CDR2 as FQGTGA. The CDR3 bases are TGTGCCAGCAGCTTAGGGTCGAGAGCGGGGCCACAAGAGACCCAGTACTTC. Translating gives CASSLGSRAGPQETQYF.

The gene calls are TRBV7-2 and TRBJ1-1; TRBD1 is a possible D gene (6 bases). This CDR3 has 13 residues. The V gene's germline CDR1 is SGHTA and CDR2 FQGNSA. V was shortened by 5 bases and J by 3 bases, with 10 bases between the two germline ends. The CDR3 loop reads CASSEDSYTEAFF. The CDR3 bases are TGTGCCAGCAGCGAGGACAGTTACACTGAAGCTTTCTTT.

V and J are TRBV19 and TRBJ1-4; 9 bases are shared with TRBD1. The V and J ends lost 7 bases and 6 bases, in that order; junction bases with no gene match: 12. CDR3 length: 16 residues. Germline V gives CDR1 LNHDA, CDR2 SQIVND (reference sequence). CDR3 in DNA: TGTGCCAGTAAACCCCAAACAGGGGGCCACGATGAAAAACTGTTTTTT. This encodes CASKPQTGGHDEKLFF.

The genes are TRBV5-1 and TRBJ2-1; D is ambiguous. The germline gives CDR1 SGHRS, CDR2 YFSETQ. CDR3 length equals 13 residues. The V gene lost 4 bases and the J gene lost 5 bases, with 10 bases spanning the gap. Here the CDR3 DNA reads TGCGCCAGCAGCCCAGGAGTAGACAATGAGCAGTTCTTC. The encoded protein is CASSPGVDNEQFF.

CDR3 sequence reads: CASAWTGVNTGELFF. CDR3 DNA: TGTGCCAGCGCGTGGACAGGCGTGAACACCGGGGAGCTGTTTTTT. The rearrangement uses TRBV18 and TRBJ2-2; 7 bases agree with TRBD1. The germline V gene encodes CDR1 KGHSH and CDR2 LQKENI. The ends lost 8 bases at V and 1 base at J; junction bases unmatched: 7. The CDR3 consists of 15 residues.

The chain joins TRBV7-6 to TRBJ2-7; a possible D gene is TRBD1 (5 bases). This CDR3 spans 17 amino acids. Trimming took 0 bases from V and 6 from J, leaving 21 bases between them. The germline gives CDR1 SGHVS, CDR2 FNYEAQ. The CDR3 here is CASSLAQVGEFPLEQYF. The DNA for the CDR3 is TGTGCCAGCAGCTTAGCCCAGGTAGGGGAATTCCCCCTCGAGCAGTACTTC.

CDR3 bases: TGCAGCGTTGAAGAAGGGGGACTAGCGGAGACCTACAATGAGCAGTTCTTC. It encodes CSVEEGGLAETYNEQFF. V and J are TRBV29-1 and TRBJ2-1, with TRBD2 matching 11 bases. The trim removed 0 bases at V and 2 bases at J, leaving 6 bases unmatched. Germline CDR1 SQVTM, CDR2 ANQGSEA. CDR3 length: 17 residues.

As regards this clone: This same CDR3 is encoded by further DNA sequences in the sample. J is TRBJ2-7 and V is TRBV5-1; D is undetermined. Germline CDR1 SGHRS, CDR2 YFSETQ. The CDR3 has 13 residues. The V end was cut by 0 bases, the J end by 2 bases, with 6 bases between. The CDR3 DNA sequence: TGCGCCAGCAGCTTGGAAGGGACCTACGAGCAGTACTTC. Protein: CASSLEGTYEQYF. Together with reference TRBV5-1 and TRBJ2-7, the CDR3 gives the full variable domain: KAGVTQTPRYLIKTRGQQVTLSCSPISGHRSVSWYQQTPGQGLQFLFEYFSETQRNKGNFPGRFSGRQFSNSRSEMNVSTLELGDSALYLCASSLEGTYEQYFGPGTRLTVT.

The chain links TRBV7-2 to TRBJ2-1; possibly TRBD1 or TRBD2 for D (5 bases each). The germline V gene encodes CDR1 SGHTA and CDR2 FQGNSA. CDR3 size: 14 residues. The ends were cut back, 5 bases at V and 4 bases at J, with 12 bases in the middle. DNA of the CDR3: TGTGCCAGCAGCGGTCGGGGCCTATACAATGAGCAGTTCTTC. Translating it yields CASSGRGLYNEQFF.

This clone was counted ten times or more. The chain is built from TRBV2 and TRBJ2-7; D is unclear. This CDR3 contains 12 residues. CDR1 SNHLY and CDR2 FYNNEI come from the germline V gene. The ends were cut back, 5 bases at V and 7 bases at J, with 12 bases in the middle. CDR3 DNA: TGTGCCAGCAGTCAAAGAATGGGGGAGCAGTACGTC. Protein sequence: CASSQRMGEQYV.

The chain uses TRBV14 and TRBJ1-2; D not certain. V gave up 0 bases and J gave up 1 base, with 3 bases separating them. The CDR3 runs to 13 residues. Germline CDR1 reads SGHDN; CDR2 reads FVKESK. The CDR3 DNA is TGTGCCAGCAGCCAAGATGGTAACTATGGCTACACCTTC. This gives the protein CASSQDGNYGYTF.

This clone was counted only a few times. The V gene is TRBV2, the J gene TRBJ1-2, with D hard to call. The CDR3 covers 13 residues. Germline values: CDR1 SNHLY, CDR2 FYNNEI. The V gene lost 3 bases and the J gene lost 0 bases, with 5 bases spanning the gap. The CDR3 loop reads CASSDTSNYGYTF. CDR3 nucleotides: TGTGCCAGCAGTGACACCTCTAACTATGGCTACACCTTC.

The sample holds a few counts of this clone. The V gene is TRBV20-1, the J gene TRBJ2-5, with TRBD1 matching 8 bases. The CDR3 runs 11 residues. The trim removed 4 bases at V and 5 bases at J, leaving 0 bases unmatched. Looked up from germline, CDR1 is DFQATT and CDR2 is SNEGSKA (reference sequence). This chain's CDR3 is CSATGGETQYF. The CDR3, as DNA: TGCAGTGCTACAGGGGGCGAGACCCAGTACTTC.

The genes are TRBV6-6 and TRBJ2-7; D is ambiguous. This CDR3 has 13 amino acids. CDR1 MNHNY and CDR2 SVGAGI come from the germline V gene (reference sequence). V lost 2 bases and J 5 bases, leaving 10 bases between the germline ends. DNA of the CDR3: TGTGCCAGCAGTTACCGAATGTCGAACGAGCAGTACTTC. Translating it yields CASSYRMSNEQYF.

This clone was counted once. Germline is not matched at one junction end, which may reflect a read error. This rearrangement joins TRBV7-3 to TRBJ2-3; 9 bases fit TRBD2. Germline values: CDR1 SGHTA, CDR2 FQGTGA. This CDR3 is built from 16 residues. The CDR3, as DNA: TGTGCCAGCAGTTTAAGCGGGAGGTGGTTATCAGATACGCAGTATTTT. It encodes CASSLSGRWLSDTQYF.

The genes are TRBV5-1 and TRBJ1-2; D not certain. This CDR3 spans 15 amino acids. V lost 1 base and J lost 4, with 14 bases in between. Germline V lookup: CDR1 SGHRS, CDR2 YFSETQ. The CDR3 region is CASSLYRDSVYGYTF. In DNA, the CDR3 is TGCGCCAGCAGCTTGTATCGGGATTCAGTCTATGGCTACACCTTC.

The chain couples TRBV29-1 to TRBJ1-2, with a weak D call TRBD1 (5 bases). This CDR3 comprises 14 residues. Looked up from germline, CDR1 is SQVTM and CDR2 is ANQGSEA. V was trimmed by 6 bases and J by 3 bases, leaving 17 bases between them. DNA of the CDR3: TGCAGCGTCCATGGCAGGGTCGGCGACTATGGCTACACCTTC. This gives the protein CSVHGRVGDYGYTF.

The genes are TRBV6-1 and TRBJ1-1, with D maybe TRBD1 (6 bases). The germline V gene has CDR1 MNHNS and CDR2 SASEGT. Trimming took off 3 bases at V and 0 bases at J, with 14 bases between the two ends. The CDR3 covers 16 residues. The CDR3 loop reads CASSEFAGAVNTEAFF. The CDR3 DNA sequence: TGTGCCAGCAGTGAGTTCGCGGGGGCCGTGAACACTGAAGCTTTCTTT.